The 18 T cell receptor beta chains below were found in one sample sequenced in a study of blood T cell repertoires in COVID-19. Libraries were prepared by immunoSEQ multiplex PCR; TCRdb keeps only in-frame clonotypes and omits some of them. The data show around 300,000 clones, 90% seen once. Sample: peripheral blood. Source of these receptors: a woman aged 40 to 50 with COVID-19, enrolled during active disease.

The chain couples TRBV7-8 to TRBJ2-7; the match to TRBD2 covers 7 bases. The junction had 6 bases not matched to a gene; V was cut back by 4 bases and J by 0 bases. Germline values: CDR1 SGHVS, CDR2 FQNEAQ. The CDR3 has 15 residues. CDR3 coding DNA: TGTGCCAGCAGCTCGGAGCGGGGACCCTCCTACGAGCAGTACTTC. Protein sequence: CASSSERGPSYEQYF.

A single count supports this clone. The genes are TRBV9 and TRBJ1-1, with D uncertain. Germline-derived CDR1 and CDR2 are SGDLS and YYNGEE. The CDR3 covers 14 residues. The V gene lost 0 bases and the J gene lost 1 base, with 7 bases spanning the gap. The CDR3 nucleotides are TGTGCCAGCAGCGTAGATGTTAGGAACACTGAAGCTTTCTTT. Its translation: CASSVDVRNTEAFF.

The CDR3 loop reads CASSMDGGSLELFF. CDR3 DNA: TGTGCCAGCAGTATGGACGGCGGGTCCCTGGAACTGTTTTTT. V is TRBV6-5 and J is TRBJ1-4; D not certain. V lost 5 bases, J lost 12 bases, and 19 bases lay in between. This CDR3 is built from 14 residues. Germline V gene sequence: CDR1 MNHEY, CDR2 SVGAGI.

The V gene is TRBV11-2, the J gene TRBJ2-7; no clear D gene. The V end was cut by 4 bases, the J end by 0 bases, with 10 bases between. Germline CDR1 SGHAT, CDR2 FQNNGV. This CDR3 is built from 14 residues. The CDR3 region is CASSSLTGSYEQYF. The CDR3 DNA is TGTGCCAGCAGCTCACTAACGGGCTCCTACGAGCAGTACTTC.

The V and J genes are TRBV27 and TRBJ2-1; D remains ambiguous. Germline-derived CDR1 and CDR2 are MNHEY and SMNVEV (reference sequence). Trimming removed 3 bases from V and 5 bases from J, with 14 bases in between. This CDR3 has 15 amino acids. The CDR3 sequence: CASSFGGHTNNEQFF. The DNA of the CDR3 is TGTGCCAGCAGTTTTGGCGGCCACACAAACAATGAGCAGTTCTTC.

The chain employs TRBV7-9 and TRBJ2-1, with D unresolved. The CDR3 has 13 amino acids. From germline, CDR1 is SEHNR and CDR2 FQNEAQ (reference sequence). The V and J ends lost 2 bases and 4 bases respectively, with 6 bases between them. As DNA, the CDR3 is TGTGCCAGCAGCTTATCGGGTTACAATGAGCAGTTCTTC. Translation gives CASSLSGYNEQFF.

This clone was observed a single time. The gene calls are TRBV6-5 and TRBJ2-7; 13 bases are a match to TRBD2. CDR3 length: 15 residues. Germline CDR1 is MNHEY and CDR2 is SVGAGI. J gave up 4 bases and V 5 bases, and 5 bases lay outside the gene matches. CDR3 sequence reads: CASSLGLAGAYEQYF. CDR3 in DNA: TGTGCCAGCAGTCTCGGACTAGCGGGAGCGTACGAGCAGTACTTC.

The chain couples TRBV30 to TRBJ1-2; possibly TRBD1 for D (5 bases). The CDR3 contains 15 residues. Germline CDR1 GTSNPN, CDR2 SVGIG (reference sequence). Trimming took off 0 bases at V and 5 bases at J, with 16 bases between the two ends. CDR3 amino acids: CAWSVGLGASYGYTF. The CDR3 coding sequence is TGTGCCTGGAGTGTGGGGCTGGGCGCCTCTTATGGCTACACCTTC.

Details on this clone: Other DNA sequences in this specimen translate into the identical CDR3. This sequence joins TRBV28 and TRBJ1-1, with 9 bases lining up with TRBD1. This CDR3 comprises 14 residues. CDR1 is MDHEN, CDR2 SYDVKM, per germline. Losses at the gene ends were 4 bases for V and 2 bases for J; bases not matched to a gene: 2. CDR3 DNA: TGTGCCAGCAGTTCGGGACAGGGTAACACTGAAGCTTTCTTT. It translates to CASSSGQGNTEAFF.

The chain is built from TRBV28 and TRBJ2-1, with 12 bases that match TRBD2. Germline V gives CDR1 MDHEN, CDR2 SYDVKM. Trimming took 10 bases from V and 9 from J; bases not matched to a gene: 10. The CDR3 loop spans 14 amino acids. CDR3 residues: CATRTSGGNFEQFF. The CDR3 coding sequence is TGTGCCACCCGAACTAGCGGGGGGAACTTTGAGCAGTTCTTC.

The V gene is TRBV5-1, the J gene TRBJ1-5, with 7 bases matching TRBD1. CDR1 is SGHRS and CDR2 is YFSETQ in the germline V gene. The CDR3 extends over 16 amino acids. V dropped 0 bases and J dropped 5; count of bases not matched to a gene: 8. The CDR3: CASSLGTGTADQPQHF. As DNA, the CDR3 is TGCGCCAGCAGCTTGGGTACGGGGACAGCTGATCAGCCCCAGCATTTT.

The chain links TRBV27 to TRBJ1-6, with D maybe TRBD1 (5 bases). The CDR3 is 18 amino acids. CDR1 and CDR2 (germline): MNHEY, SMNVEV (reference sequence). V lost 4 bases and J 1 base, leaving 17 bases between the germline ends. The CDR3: CASSSSTRRGSYNSPLHF. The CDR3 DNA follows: TGTGCCAGCAGTTCATCTACCCGGCGGGGGTCCTATAATTCACCCCTCCACTTT.

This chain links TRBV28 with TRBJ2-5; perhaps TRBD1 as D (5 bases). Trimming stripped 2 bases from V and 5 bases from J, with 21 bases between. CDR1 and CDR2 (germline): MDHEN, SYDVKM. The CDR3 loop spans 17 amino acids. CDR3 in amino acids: CASSLISTGSGLETQYF. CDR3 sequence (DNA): TGTGCCAGCAGTTTAATTAGTACAGGATCAGGGCTGGAGACCCAGTACTTC.

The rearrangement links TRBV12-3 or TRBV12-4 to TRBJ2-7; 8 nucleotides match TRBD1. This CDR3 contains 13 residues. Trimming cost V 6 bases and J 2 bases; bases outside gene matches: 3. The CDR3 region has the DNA TGTGCCAGCAGCCTGACAGGGGCCTACGAGCAGTACTTC. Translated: CASSLTGAYEQYF.

CDR3 in DNA: TGTGCCACCGCTCGGGTTGAAAGCCTATCGAACACTGAAGCTTTCTTT. Residues: CATARVESLSNTEAFF. J is TRBJ1-1 and V is TRBV19; D gene ambiguous. The CDR3 totals 16 residues. V was pared by 10 bases and J by 1 base, with 22 bases between. Germline V gene sequence: CDR1 LNHDA, CDR2 SQIVND (reference sequence).

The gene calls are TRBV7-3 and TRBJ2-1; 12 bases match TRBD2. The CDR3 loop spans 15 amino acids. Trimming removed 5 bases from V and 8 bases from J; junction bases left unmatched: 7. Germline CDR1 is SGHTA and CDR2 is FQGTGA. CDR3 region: CASSPQGTSGYEQFF. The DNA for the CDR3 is TGTGCCAGCAGCCCTCAGGGGACTAGCGGGTATGAGCAGTTCTTC.

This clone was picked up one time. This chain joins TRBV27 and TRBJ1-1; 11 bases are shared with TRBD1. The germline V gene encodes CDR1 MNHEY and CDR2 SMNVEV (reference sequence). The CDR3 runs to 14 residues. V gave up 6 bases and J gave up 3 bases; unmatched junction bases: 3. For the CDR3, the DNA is TGTGCCAGCAGGGGACAGGGGGAGTACACTGAAGCTTTCTTT. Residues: CASRGQGEYTEAFF.

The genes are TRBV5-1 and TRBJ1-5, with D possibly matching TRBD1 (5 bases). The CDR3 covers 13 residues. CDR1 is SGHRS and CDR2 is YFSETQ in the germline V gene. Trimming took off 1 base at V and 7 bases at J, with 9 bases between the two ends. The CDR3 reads CASSLSGKQPQHF. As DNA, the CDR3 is TGCGCCAGCAGCTTGTCAGGGAAACAGCCCCAGCATTTT.